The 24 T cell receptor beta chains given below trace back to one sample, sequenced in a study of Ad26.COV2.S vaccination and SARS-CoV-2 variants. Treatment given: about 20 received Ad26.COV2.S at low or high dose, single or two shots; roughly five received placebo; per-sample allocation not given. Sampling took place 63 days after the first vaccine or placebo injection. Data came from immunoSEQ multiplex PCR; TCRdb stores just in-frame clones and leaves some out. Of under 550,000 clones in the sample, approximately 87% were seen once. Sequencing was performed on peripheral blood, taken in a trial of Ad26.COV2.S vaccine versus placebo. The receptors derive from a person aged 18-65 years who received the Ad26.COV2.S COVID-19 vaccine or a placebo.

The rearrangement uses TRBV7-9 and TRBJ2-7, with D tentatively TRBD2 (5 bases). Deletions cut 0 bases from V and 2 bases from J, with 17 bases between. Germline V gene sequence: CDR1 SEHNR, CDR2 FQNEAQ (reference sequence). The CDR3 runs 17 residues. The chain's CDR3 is CASSLASRTSLPYEQYF. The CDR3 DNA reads TGTGCCAGCAGCTTAGCGTCTCGGACTTCACTCCCCTACGAGCAGTACTTC.

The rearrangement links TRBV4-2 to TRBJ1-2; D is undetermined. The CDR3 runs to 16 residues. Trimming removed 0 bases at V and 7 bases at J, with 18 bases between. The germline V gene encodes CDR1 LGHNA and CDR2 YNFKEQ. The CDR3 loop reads CASSQEWTINYTGYTF. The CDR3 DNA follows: TGTGCCAGCAGCCAAGAATGGACGATAAATTATACTGGCTACACCTTC.

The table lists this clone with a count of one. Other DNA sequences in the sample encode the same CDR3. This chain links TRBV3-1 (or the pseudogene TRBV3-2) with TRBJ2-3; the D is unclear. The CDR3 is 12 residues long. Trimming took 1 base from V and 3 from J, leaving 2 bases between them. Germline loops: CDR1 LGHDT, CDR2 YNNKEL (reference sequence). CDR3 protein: CASSQGTDTQYF. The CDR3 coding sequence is TGTGCCAGCAGCCAAGGAACAGATACGCAGTATTTT.

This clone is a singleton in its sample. The CDR3 spells CASSVAGESVTGELFF. The DNA for the CDR3 is TGTGCCAGCAGCGTTGCAGGGGAATCAGTCACCGGGGAGCTGTTTTTT. The rearrangement joins TRBV7-2 to TRBJ2-2; the D gene is possibly TRBD1 (6 bases). The CDR3 is made up of 16 amino acids. CDR1 is SGHTA, CDR2 FQGNSA, per germline. Trimming stripped 5 bases from V and 4 bases from J, with 17 bases between.

The CDR3 region is CASSQGVGRGSTEAFF. CDR3 nucleotides: TGCGCCAGCAGCCAAGGGGTAGGCAGGGGAAGCACTGAAGCTTTCTTT. The rearrangement links TRBV4-3 to TRBJ1-1; the D gene is possibly TRBD1 (6 bases). The CDR3 length is 16 residues. Trimming shortened V by 1 base and J by 4 bases, and 16 bases separated the two germline ends. Germline values: CDR1 LGHNA, CDR2 YSLEER.

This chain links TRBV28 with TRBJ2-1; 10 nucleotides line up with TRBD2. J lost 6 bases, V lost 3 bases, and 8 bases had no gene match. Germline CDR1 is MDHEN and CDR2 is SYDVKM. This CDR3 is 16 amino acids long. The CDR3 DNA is TGTGCCAGCAGTTTGCCCAGCGGGGGGGCCGGCAATGAGCAGTTCTTC. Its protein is CASSLPSGGAGNEQFF.

CDR3 loop: CASSLLTPGGPQHF. The DNA of the CDR3 is TGTGCCAGCAGCTTGTTAACCCCCGGTGGGCCCCAGCATTTT. V and J are TRBV7-2 and TRBJ1-5, with D uncertain. Trimming took off 3 bases at V and 9 bases at J, with 15 bases between the two ends. The CDR3 contains 14 residues. Per germline, CDR1 SGHTA and CDR2 FQGNSA.

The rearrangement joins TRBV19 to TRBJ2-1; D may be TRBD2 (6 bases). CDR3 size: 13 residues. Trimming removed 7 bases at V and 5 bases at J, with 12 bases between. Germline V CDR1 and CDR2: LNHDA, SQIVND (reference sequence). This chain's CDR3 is CASKKGLHNEQFF. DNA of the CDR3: TGTGCCAGTAAGAAGGGACTGCACAATGAGCAGTTCTTC.

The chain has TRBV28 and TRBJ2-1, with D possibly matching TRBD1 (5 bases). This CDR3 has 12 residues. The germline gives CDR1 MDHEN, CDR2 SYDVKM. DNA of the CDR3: TGTGCTATTAGGGGCTCCTACAATGAGCAGTTCTTC. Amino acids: CAIRGSYNEQFF.

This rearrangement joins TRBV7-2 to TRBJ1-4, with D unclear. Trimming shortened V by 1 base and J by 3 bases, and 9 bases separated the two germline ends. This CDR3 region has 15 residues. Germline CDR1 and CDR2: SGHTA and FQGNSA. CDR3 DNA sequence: TGTGCCAGCAGCTTAGAGGGCAGATCTAATGAAAAACTGTTTTTT. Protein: CASSLEGRSNEKLFF.

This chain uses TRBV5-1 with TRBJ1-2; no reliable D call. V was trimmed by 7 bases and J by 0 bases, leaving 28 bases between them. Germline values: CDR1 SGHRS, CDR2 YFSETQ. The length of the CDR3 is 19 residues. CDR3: CASAHSGSLDRRANYGYTF. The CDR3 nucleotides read TGCGCCAGCGCCCACTCGGGCTCACTAGACCGAAGAGCTAACTATGGCTACACCTTC.

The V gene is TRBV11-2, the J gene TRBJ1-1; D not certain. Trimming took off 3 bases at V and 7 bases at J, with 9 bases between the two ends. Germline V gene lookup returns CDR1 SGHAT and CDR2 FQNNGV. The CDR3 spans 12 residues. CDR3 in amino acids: CASSLVGIEAFF. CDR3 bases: TGTGCCAGCAGCTTGGTGGGGATTGAAGCTTTCTTT. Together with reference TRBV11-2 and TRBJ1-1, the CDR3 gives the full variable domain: EAGVAQSPRYKIIEKRQSVAFWCNPISGHATLYWYQQILGQGPKLLIQFQNNGVVDDSQLPKDRFSAERLKGVDSTLKIQPAKLEDSAVYLCASSLVGIEAFFGQGTRLTVV.

The CDR3 sequence: CASSVGQGSTGELFF. The CDR3 DNA follows: TGTGCCAGCAGTGTAGGACAGGGTAGCACCGGGGAGCTGTTTTTT. The chain links TRBV2 to TRBJ2-2; 8 positions match TRBD1. The CDR3 length is 15 residues. Germline loops: CDR1 SNHLY, CDR2 FYNNEI. The trim removed 4 bases at V and 4 bases at J, leaving 5 bases unmatched.

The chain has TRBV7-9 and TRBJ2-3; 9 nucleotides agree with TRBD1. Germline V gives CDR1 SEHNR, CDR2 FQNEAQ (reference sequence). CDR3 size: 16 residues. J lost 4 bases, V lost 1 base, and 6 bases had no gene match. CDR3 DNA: TGTGCCAGCAGCTTAGAGGGGGACAGGGCGGCAGATACGCAGTATTTT. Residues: CASSLEGDRAADTQYF.

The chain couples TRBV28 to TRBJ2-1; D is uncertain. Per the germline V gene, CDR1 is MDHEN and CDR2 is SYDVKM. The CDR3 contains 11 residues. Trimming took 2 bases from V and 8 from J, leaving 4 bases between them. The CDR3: CASSLVYEQFF. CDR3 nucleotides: TGTGCCAGCAGTTTAGTCTATGAGCAGTTCTTC.

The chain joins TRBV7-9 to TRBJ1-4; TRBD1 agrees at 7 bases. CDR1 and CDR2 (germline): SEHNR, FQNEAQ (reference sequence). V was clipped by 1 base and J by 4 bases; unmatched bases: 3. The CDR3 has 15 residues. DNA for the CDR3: TGTGCCAGCAGCTTAGGACAGGGCGTTAATGAAAAACTGTTTTTT. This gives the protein CASSLGQGVNEKLFF.

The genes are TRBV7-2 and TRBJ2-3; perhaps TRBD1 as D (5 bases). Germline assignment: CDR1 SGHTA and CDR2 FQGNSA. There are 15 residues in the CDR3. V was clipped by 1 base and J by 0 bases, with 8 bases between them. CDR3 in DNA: TGTGCCAGCAGCTTAGGGGGCCCCAGCACAGATACGCAGTATTTT. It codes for CASSLGGPSTDTQYF.

CDR3 sequence reads: CAWTQGSIGNTIYF. For the CDR3, the DNA is TGTGCCTGGACTCAGGGTTCGATTGGAAACACCATATATTTT. V usage is TRBV30 and J usage is TRBJ1-3; the D gene is possibly TRBD1 (5 bases). V lost 4 bases to trimming and J lost 3 bases, with 13 bases between them. The CDR3 is 14 residues long. Germline CDR1 is GTSNPN and CDR2 is SVGIG (reference sequence).

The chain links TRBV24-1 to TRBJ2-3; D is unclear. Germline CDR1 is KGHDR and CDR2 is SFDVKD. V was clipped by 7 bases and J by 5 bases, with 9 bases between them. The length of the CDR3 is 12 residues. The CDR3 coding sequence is TGTGCCACCAGCCCTTGGGGAGATACGCAGTATTTT. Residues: CATSPWGDTQYF.

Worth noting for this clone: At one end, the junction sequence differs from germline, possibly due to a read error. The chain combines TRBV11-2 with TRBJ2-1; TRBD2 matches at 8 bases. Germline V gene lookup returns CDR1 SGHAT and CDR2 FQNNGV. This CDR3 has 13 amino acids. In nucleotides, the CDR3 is TGTGCCAGCAGTTTAGCGGGGATGGGGGAGCAGTTCTTC. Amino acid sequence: CASSLAGMGEQFF. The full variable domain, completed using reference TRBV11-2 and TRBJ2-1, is EAGVAQSPRYKIIEKRQSVAFWCNPISGHATLYWYQQILGQGPKLLIQFQNNGVVDDSQLPKDRFSAERLKGVDSTLKIQPAKLEDSAVYLCASSLAGMGEQFFGPGTRLTVL.

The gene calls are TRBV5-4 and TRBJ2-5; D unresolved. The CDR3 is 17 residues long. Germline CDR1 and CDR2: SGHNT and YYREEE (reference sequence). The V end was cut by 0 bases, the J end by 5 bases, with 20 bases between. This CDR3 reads CASSLEHTALARETQYF. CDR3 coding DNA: TGTGCCAGCAGCTTGGAGCACACAGCGTTAGCAAGGGAGACCCAGTACTTC.

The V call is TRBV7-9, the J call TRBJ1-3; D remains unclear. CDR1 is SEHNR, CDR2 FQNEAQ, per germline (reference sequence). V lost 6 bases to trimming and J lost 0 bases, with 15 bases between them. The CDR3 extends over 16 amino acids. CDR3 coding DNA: TGTGCCAGCAGTTCGACGGATTTCCTCTCTGGAAACACCATATATTTT. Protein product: CASSSTDFLSGNTIYF. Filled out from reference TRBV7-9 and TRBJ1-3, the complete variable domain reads DTGVSQNPRHKITKRGQNVTFRCDPISEHNRLYWYRQTLGQGPEFLTYFQNEAQLEKSRLLSDRFSAERPKGSFSTLEIQRTEQGDSAMYLCASSSTDFLSGNTIYFGEGSWLTVV.

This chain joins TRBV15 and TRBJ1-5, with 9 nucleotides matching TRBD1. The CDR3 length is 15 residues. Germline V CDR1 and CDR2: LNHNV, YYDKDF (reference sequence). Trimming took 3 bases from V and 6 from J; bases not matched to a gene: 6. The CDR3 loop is CATSRGDRVSQPQHF. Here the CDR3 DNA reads TGTGCCACCAGCAGGGGGGACAGGGTGAGTCAGCCCCAGCATTTT.

The CDR3 sequence is CASRARLSSSYNEQFF. The CDR3 region has the DNA TGTGCCAGCAGGGCTCGACTATCCAGCTCCTACAATGAGCAGTTCTTC. V and J are TRBV2 and TRBJ2-1, with D possibly being TRBD2 (5 bases). This CDR3 comprises 16 residues. Looked up from germline, CDR1 is SNHLY and CDR2 is FYNNEI. The ends were cut back, 6 bases at V and 0 bases at J, with 15 bases in the middle.